This TCR beta chain was identified in a study of vaccination and CD4 T cells after COVID-19. Study-level background: The convalescent population consisted of six males and four females, two of whom were of Hispanic ethnicity. Overlapping spike pools from SARS-CoV-2 and HCoV-NL63, HCoV-OC43 and HCoV-229E served as culture stimuli.

Trimming removed 3 bases at V and 0 bases at J, with 7 bases between. The CDR3 length is 14 residues. The germline gives CDR1 MDHEN, CDR2 SYDVKM. Scientists ran DNA taken from cultured CD4+ T cells through the Oncomine TCR Beta short-read assay for sequencing. In TCRdb, the PCR reads were re-called with MiXCR into one record per CDR3 protein. The sample includes approximately 8,000 distinct CDR3 sequences, approximately 51% seen only once; the top ten take less than 25%. Treatment in this sample: roughly 11-day PBMC culture with coronavirus spike peptide pools or control peptides (ViraFEST assay). According to the study, CD4+ T cells from the unexposed donor were gathered ahead of the COVID-19 pandemic (2011-2018). Worth noting for this clonotype: No antigen is known for it.

This rearrangement joins TRBV28 to TRBJ2-3; D is undetermined. Sequenced material: CD4+ T cells from blood, cultured in vitro. This clonotype was sampled from a human donor in good health. CDR3 sequence reads: CASSFYGSTDTQYF. The CDR3 coding sequence is TGTGCCAGCAGTTTTTACGGTAGCACAGATACGCAGTATTTT. Full variable domain (missing parts from reference TRBV28 and TRBJ2-3): DVKVTQSSRYLVKRTGEKVFLECVQDMDHENMFWYRQDPGLGLRLIYFSYDVKMKEKGDIPEGYSVSREKKERFSLILESASTNQTSMYLCASSFYGSTDTQYFGPGTRLTVL.